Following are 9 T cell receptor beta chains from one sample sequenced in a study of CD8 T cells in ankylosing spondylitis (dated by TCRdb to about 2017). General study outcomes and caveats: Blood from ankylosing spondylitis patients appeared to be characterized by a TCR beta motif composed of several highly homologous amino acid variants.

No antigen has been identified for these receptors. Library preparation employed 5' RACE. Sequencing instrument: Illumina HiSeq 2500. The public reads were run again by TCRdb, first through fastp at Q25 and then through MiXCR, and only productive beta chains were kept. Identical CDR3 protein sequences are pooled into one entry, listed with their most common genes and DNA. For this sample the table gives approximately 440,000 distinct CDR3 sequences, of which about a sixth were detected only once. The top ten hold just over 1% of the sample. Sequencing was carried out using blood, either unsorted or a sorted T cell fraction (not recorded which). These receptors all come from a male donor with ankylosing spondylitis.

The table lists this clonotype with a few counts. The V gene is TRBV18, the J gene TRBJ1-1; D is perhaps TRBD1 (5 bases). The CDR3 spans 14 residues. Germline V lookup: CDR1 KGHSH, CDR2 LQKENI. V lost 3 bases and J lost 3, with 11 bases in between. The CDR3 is CASSPLPGDTEAFF. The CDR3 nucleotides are TGTGCCAGCTCACCGCTCCCGGGGGACACTGAAGCTTTCTTT.

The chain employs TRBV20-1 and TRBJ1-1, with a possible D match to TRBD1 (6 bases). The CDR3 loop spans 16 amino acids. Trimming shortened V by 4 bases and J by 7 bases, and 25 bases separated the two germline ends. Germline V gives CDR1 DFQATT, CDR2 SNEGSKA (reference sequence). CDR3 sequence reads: CSANTLTGAFPLEAFF. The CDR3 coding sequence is TGCAGTGCTAATACTCTGACGGGGGCTTTCCCCCTTGAAGCTTTCTTT.

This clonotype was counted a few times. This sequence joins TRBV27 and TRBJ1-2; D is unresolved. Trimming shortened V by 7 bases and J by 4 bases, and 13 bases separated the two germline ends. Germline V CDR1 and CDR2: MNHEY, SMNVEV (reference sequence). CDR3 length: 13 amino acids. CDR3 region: CASKQLSGYGYTF. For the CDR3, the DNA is TGTGCCAGCAAACAACTTTCGGGCTATGGCTACACCTTC.

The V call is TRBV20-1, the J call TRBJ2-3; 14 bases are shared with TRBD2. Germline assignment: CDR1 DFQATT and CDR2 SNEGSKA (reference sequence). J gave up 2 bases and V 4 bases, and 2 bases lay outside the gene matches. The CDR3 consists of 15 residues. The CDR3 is CSATGLAGATDTQYF. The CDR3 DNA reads TGCAGTGCTACGGGACTAGCGGGGGCCACAGATACGCAGTATTTT.

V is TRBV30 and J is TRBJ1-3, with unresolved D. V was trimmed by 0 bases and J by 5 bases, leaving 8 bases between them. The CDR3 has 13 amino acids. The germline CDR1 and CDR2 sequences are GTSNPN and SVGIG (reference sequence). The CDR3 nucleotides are TGTGCCTGGAGTGTCGCCTTAAGAAACACCATATATTTT. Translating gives CAWSVALRNTIYF.

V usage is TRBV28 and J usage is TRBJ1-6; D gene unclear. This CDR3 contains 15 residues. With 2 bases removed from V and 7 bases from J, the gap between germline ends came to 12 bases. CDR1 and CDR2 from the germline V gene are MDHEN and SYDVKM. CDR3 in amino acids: CASSLKGSRNSPLHF. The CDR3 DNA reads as TGTGCCAGCAGTTTAAAGGGTAGTAGGAATTCACCCCTCCACTTT.

The CDR3 reads CASSVAPGQVVDTIYF. The CDR3 nucleotides read TGTGCCAGCAGCGTAGCTCCTGGACAAGTCGTTGACACCATATATTTT. The chain has TRBV9 and TRBJ1-3; D is possibly TRBD1 (5 bases). The CDR3 spans 16 residues. The germline V gene has CDR1 SGDLS and CDR2 YYNGEE. V was cut by 0 bases and J by 8 bases, with 18 bases left in between.

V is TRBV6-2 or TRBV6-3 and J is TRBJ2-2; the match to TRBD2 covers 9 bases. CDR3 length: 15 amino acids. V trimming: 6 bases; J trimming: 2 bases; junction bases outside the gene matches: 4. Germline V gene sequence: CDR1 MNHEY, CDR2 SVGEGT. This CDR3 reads CASRDSGRNTGELFF. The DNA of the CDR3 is TGTGCCAGCAGAGATAGCGGGAGAAACACCGGGGAGCTGTTTTTT.

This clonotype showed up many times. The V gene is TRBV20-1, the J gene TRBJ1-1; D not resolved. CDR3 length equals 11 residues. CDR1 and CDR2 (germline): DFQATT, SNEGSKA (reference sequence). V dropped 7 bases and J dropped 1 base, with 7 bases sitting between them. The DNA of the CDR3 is TGCAGTGGCTTAGGGAACACTGAAGCTTTCTTT. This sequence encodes CSGLGNTEAFF.